The rows below give T cell receptor beta chains drawn from one sample of a study of blood T cell repertoires in COVID-19. Here immunoSEQ multiplex PCR was the method, and the copy in TCRdb shows in-frame clones only, minus some. The repertoire holds around 60,000 clones, 85% to 95% seen once, with around 4.3% in the top ten. The sequencing sample was made of peripheral blood. The receptors come from a man between 50 and 59 years old with active COVID-19. Both conserved end residues are part of each CDR3. Fields, in order: CDR3 length, J gene, D gene, clone size, V gene, CDR3 DNA, CDR3 protein. D genes are given only for firm matches. Only some rows state a clone size, as once, few, many or a class for expanded clones.

len: 14; j_gene: TRBJ2-2; d_gene: NA; abundance: NA; v_gene: TRBV7-3; CDR3nt: TGTGCCAGCAGCTTAGCTAGCCGGTCCGGGGAGCTGTTTTTT; CDR3aa: CASSLASRSGELFF
len: 16; j_gene: TRBJ1-1; d_gene: TRBD1; abundance: NA; v_gene: TRBV7-8; CDR3nt: TGTGCCAGCAGCTTAGAACACAGGGGAATGAACACTGAAGCTTTCTTT; CDR3aa: CASSLEHRGMNTEAFF
len: 14; j_gene: TRBJ2-2; d_gene: TRBD1; abundance: NA; v_gene: TRBV2; CDR3nt: TGTGCCAGCAGTACAGGGGGAAGGACCGGGGAGCTGTTTTTT; CDR3aa: CASSTGGRTGELFF
len: 13; j_gene: TRBJ1-3; d_gene: TRBD1; abundance: NA; v_gene: TRBV19; CDR3nt: TGTGCCACCAGAACAGGGGAAGGAAACACCATATATTTT; CDR3aa: CATRTGEGNTIYF
len: 17; j_gene: TRBJ2-7; d_gene: TRBD2; abundance: NA; v_gene: TRBV5-1; CDR3nt: TGCGCCAGCAGCTTAACCCCGACTAGCGGGAGAATTAGGGAGCAGTACTTC; CDR3aa: CASSLTPTSGRIREQYF
len: 12; j_gene: TRBJ2-2; d_gene: TRBD1; abundance: NA; v_gene: TRBV28; CDR3nt: TGTGCCAGCAGCCTAAAACGGGACAGGCTGTTTTTT; CDR3aa: CASSLKRDRLFF
len: 14; j_gene: TRBJ1-4; d_gene: TRBD1; abundance: NA; v_gene: TRBV6-5; CDR3nt: TGTGCCAGCGCCAGACAGGGGGCGGATGAAAAACTGTTTTTT; CDR3aa: CASARQGADEKLFF
len: 15; j_gene: TRBJ1-6; d_gene: TRBD1; abundance: NA; v_gene: TRBV3-1/TRBV3-2; CDR3nt: TGTGCCAGCAGCGCAGGGGGCGTCTATAATTCACCCCTCCACTTT; CDR3aa: CASSAGGVYNSPLHF
len: 18; j_gene: TRBJ1-4; d_gene: TRBD1; abundance: NA; v_gene: TRBV28; CDR3nt: TGTGCCAGCAGTGCTTCGAGACAGGGGCAGATTATTGATGAAAAACTGTTTTTT; CDR3aa: CASSASRQGQIIDEKLFF
len: 14; j_gene: TRBJ2-7; d_gene: TRBD2; abundance: NA; v_gene: TRBV28; CDR3nt: TGTGCCAGCAGCCCCGGGACTAGCGGCCTCGAGCAGTACTTC; CDR3aa: CASSPGTSGLEQYF
len: 14; j_gene: TRBJ2-1; d_gene: NA; abundance: NA; v_gene: TRBV21-1; CDR3nt: TGTGCCAGCAGCAAAGGGACAGAATATAGAGAGCAGTTCTTC; CDR3aa: CASSKGTEYREQFF
len: 13; j_gene: TRBJ2-7; d_gene: NA; abundance: NA; v_gene: TRBV6-6; CDR3nt: TGTGCCAGCAGTTACGCTAACCTTTACGAGCAGTACTTC; CDR3aa: CASSYANLYEQYF
len: 15; j_gene: TRBJ2-1; d_gene: TRBD2; abundance: NA; v_gene: TRBV7-9; CDR3nt: TGTGCCAGCAGTCGGACCGGGACTAGCCCGAATGAGCAGTTCTTC; CDR3aa: CASSRTGTSPNEQFF
len: 9; j_gene: TRBJ1-1; d_gene: NA; abundance: NA; v_gene: TRBV6-6; CDR3nt: TGTGCCAGCGGCATTGAAGCTTTCTTT; CDR3aa: CASGIEAFF
len: 14; j_gene: TRBJ2-1; d_gene: NA; abundance: NA; v_gene: TRBV5-6; CDR3nt: TGTGCCAGCAGCTTGCCAGGGGCATACAATGAGCAGTTCTTC; CDR3aa: CASSLPGAYNEQFF
len: 17; j_gene: TRBJ1-6; d_gene: TRBD1; abundance: NA; v_gene: TRBV30; CDR3nt: TGTGCCTGGAGTGGATGGGAAAGGGACAGGACTAATTCACCCCTCCACTTT; CDR3aa: CAWSGWERDRTNSPLHF
len: 12; j_gene: TRBJ1-2; d_gene: NA; abundance: NA; v_gene: TRBV9; CDR3nt: TGTGCCAGCAGCGGCTCCGGCTATGGCTACACCTTC; CDR3aa: CASSGSGYGYTF
len: 14; j_gene: TRBJ2-7; d_gene: NA; abundance: NA; v_gene: TRBV5-4; CDR3nt: TGTGCCAGCAGCCCTGGGACTGGAACCTACGAGCAGTACTTC; CDR3aa: CASSPGTGTYEQYF
len: 16; j_gene: TRBJ1-2; d_gene: NA; abundance: NA; v_gene: TRBV19; CDR3nt: TGTGCCAGTAGTATCCACCGGGACACTACTAACTATGGCTACACCTTC; CDR3aa: CASSIHRDTTNYGYTF
len: 13; j_gene: TRBJ1-2; d_gene: NA; abundance: NA; v_gene: TRBV24-1; CDR3nt: TGTGCCACCAGTGAGACCGGGAATAATGGCTACACCTTC; CDR3aa: CATSETGNNGYTF
len: 15; j_gene: TRBJ2-3; d_gene: TRBD1; abundance: NA; v_gene: TRBV29-1; CDR3nt: TGCAGCGTTGAAGGGTCGGGCAGGGGGTCAGATACGCAGTATTTT; CDR3aa: CSVEGSGRGSDTQYF
len: 18; j_gene: TRBJ2-7; d_gene: NA; abundance: NA; v_gene: TRBV19; CDR3nt: TGTGCCAGTACCTCCACAGGGTCCCCCCGGCGAGATCTCTACGAGCAGTACTTC; CDR3aa: CASTSTGSPRRDLYEQYF
len: 15; j_gene: TRBJ2-7; d_gene: TRBD2; abundance: NA; v_gene: TRBV9; CDR3nt: TGTGCCAGCAGCGGGGGGCCGACTAGCGTCTACGAGCAGTACTTC; CDR3aa: CASSGGPTSVYEQYF
len: 16; j_gene: TRBJ1-2; d_gene: NA; abundance: NA; v_gene: TRBV28; CDR3nt: TGTGCCAGCAGTTTATCGGGAAACACCGAACATTATGGCTACACCTTC; CDR3aa: CASSLSGNTEHYGYTF
len: 12; j_gene: TRBJ2-5; d_gene: NA; abundance: NA; v_gene: TRBV20-1; CDR3nt: TGCAGTGCTAGTCGTCAGCAAGAGACCCAGTACTTC; CDR3aa: CSASRQQETQYF
len: 16; j_gene: TRBJ2-7; d_gene: TRBD2; abundance: NA; v_gene: TRBV3-1/TRBV3-2; CDR3nt: TGTGCCAGCAGCCAAGGGTGTAGGAGCGGGGCCTACGAGCAGTACTTC; CDR3aa: CASSQGCRSGAYEQYF
len: 14; j_gene: TRBJ2-1; d_gene: TRBD2; abundance: NA; v_gene: TRBV29-1; CDR3nt: TGCAGCGCTCGGAGGACTAGCGGGAACAATGAGCAGTTCTTC; CDR3aa: CSARRTSGNNEQFF
len: 11; j_gene: TRBJ1-2; d_gene: TRBD1; abundance: NA; v_gene: TRBV20-1; CDR3nt: TGCAGTCCGACAGGGATCTATGGCTACACCTTC; CDR3aa: CSPTGIYGYTF
len: 14; j_gene: TRBJ1-4; d_gene: NA; abundance: NA; v_gene: TRBV5-1; CDR3nt: TGCGCCAGCAGCTTTCAGGGTCAGTCGGAAAAACTGTTTTTT; CDR3aa: CASSFQGQSEKLFF
len: 16; j_gene: TRBJ1-2; d_gene: TRBD1; abundance: NA; v_gene: TRBV30; CDR3nt: TGTGCCTGGAGTGTTGGGACAGCTAACTTAAACTATGGCTACACCTTC; CDR3aa: CAWSVGTANLNYGYTF
len: 14; j_gene: TRBJ1-2; d_gene: NA; abundance: NA; v_gene: TRBV5-1; CDR3nt: TGCGCCAGCAGCTTGCAGGGCTCGGACTATGGCTACACCTTC; CDR3aa: CASSLQGSDYGYTF
len: 13; j_gene: TRBJ2-1; d_gene: NA; abundance: once; v_gene: TRBV12-3/TRBV12-4; CDR3nt: TGTGCCAGCAGCCCGTCTAGCCCCCATGAGCAGTTCTTC; CDR3aa: CASSPSSPHEQFF
len: 15; j_gene: TRBJ1-6; d_gene: TRBD1; abundance: NA; v_gene: TRBV28; CDR3nt: TGTGCCAGCAGCCCTCCGAGGACAGGCCATACGCCCCTCCACTTT; CDR3aa: CASSPPRTGHTPLHF
len: 15; j_gene: TRBJ2-7; d_gene: TRBD1; abundance: NA; v_gene: TRBV7-2; CDR3nt: TGTGCCAGCAGCTTAGGGGGGACAGGGTCCTACGAGCAGTACTTC; CDR3aa: CASSLGGTGSYEQYF
len: 16; j_gene: TRBJ1-2; d_gene: NA; abundance: NA; v_gene: TRBV28; CDR3nt: TGTGCCAGCAGTTTAAGTCTGCTCGGTCTTATAGATGGCTACACCTTC; CDR3aa: CASSLSLLGLIDGYTF
len: 15; j_gene: TRBJ1-3; d_gene: NA; abundance: NA; v_gene: TRBV3-1/TRBV3-2; CDR3nt: TGTGCCAGCAGCCAAGGTGGGGGACTAGGAAACACCATATATTTT; CDR3aa: CASSQGGGLGNTIYF
len: 15; j_gene: TRBJ2-3; d_gene: TRBD2; abundance: NA; v_gene: TRBV18; CDR3nt: TGTGCCAGCTCACTTCAGCGGGGGGATCTGGATACGCAGTATTTT; CDR3aa: CASSLQRGDLDTQYF
len: 13; j_gene: TRBJ2-7; d_gene: TRBD1; abundance: NA; v_gene: TRBV15; CDR3nt: TGTGCCACCAGCAGAGAGGACAGGGACGAGCAGTACTTC; CDR3aa: CATSREDRDEQYF
len: 15; j_gene: TRBJ1-2; d_gene: NA; abundance: NA; v_gene: TRBV6-1; CDR3nt: TGTGCCAGCAGTGAATCTTTTGGGGGGGCGGAGGGCTACACCTTC; CDR3aa: CASSESFGGAEGYTF
len: 18; j_gene: TRBJ2-1; d_gene: TRBD2; abundance: NA; v_gene: TRBV14; CDR3nt: TGTGCCAGCAGCCAAGATTGGGGAGCGGGAGGGTTATACAATGAGCAGTTCTTC; CDR3aa: CASSQDWGAGGLYNEQFF
len: 18; j_gene: TRBJ2-5; d_gene: TRBD1; abundance: NA; v_gene: TRBV7-2; CDR3nt: TGTGCCAGCAGCCCCAAGCTGACCGGGACAGCTGGAAAGGAGACCCAGTACTTC; CDR3aa: CASSPKLTGTAGKETQYF
len: 12; j_gene: TRBJ2-2; d_gene: NA; abundance: once; v_gene: TRBV2; CDR3nt: TGTGCCAGCTTCGGAGGTTCCGGGGAGCTGTTTTTT; CDR3aa: CASFGGSGELFF
len: 15; j_gene: TRBJ1-2; d_gene: TRBD1; abundance: NA; v_gene: TRBV7-9; CDR3nt: TGTGCCAGCAGCCCCTCATCCAGGGGGTTCTATGGCTACACCTTC; CDR3aa: CASSPSSRGFYGYTF
len: 15; j_gene: TRBJ2-1; d_gene: NA; abundance: NA; v_gene: TRBV2; CDR3nt: TGTGCCAGCAGTGAAGGACTAAACTCCTACAATGAGCAGTTCTTC; CDR3aa: CASSEGLNSYNEQFF
len: 16; j_gene: TRBJ1-1; d_gene: TRBD1; abundance: NA; v_gene: TRBV6-5; CDR3nt: TGTGCCAGCAGTTTCTTTCAGGGGGTGGCGAACACTGAAGCTTTCTTT; CDR3aa: CASSFFQGVANTEAFF
len: 17; j_gene: TRBJ1-5; d_gene: TRBD1; abundance: NA; v_gene: TRBV6-6; CDR3nt: TGTGCCAGCAGTCACGATCCAGGGGGCTTTAGCAATCAGCCCCAGCATTTT; CDR3aa: CASSHDPGGFSNQPQHF
len: 13; j_gene: TRBJ1-4; d_gene: NA; abundance: few; v_gene: TRBV28; CDR3nt: TGTGCCAGCAGTTTAGGGGGGGAAGAAAAACTGTTTTTT; CDR3aa: CASSLGGEEKLFF
len: 15; j_gene: TRBJ2-3; d_gene: NA; abundance: NA; v_gene: TRBV27; CDR3nt: TGTGCCAGCAGTTCGGCGGGGGCCGGCACAGATACGCAGTATTTT; CDR3aa: CASSSAGAGTDTQYF
len: 14; j_gene: TRBJ1-2; d_gene: TRBD1; abundance: NA; v_gene: TRBV5-6; CDR3nt: TGTGCCAGCAGCGCTGCTGGACAGGGCTATGGCTACACCTTC; CDR3aa: CASSAAGQGYGYTF
len: 17; j_gene: TRBJ2-1; d_gene: TRBD2; abundance: NA; v_gene: TRBV7-8; CDR3nt: TGTGCCAGCAGCTTAAGGCTCGCGGGAGGCCCGGACAATGAGCAGTTCTTC; CDR3aa: CASSLRLAGGPDNEQFF
len: 14; j_gene: TRBJ2-4; d_gene: TRBD1; abundance: once; v_gene: TRBV4-1; CDR3nt: TGCGCCAGCAGCCCCGGACAGGGGAAAAACATTCAGTACTTC; CDR3aa: CASSPGQGKNIQYF
len: 15; j_gene: TRBJ2-1; d_gene: TRBD2; abundance: NA; v_gene: TRBV7-3; CDR3nt: TGTGCCAGCAGCGAAACTAGCGGGGGAGACAATGAGCAGTTCTTC; CDR3aa: CASSETSGGDNEQFF
len: 16; j_gene: TRBJ2-7; d_gene: NA; abundance: NA; v_gene: TRBV5-6; CDR3nt: TGTGCCAGCAGCCCCCTGGCCTCTACAAACCGCGGAGAGCAGTACTTC; CDR3aa: CASSPLASTNRGEQYF
len: 15; j_gene: TRBJ1-5; d_gene: NA; abundance: NA; v_gene: TRBV27; CDR3nt: TGTGCCAGCAGCCCGATGGCGGCACGCAATCAGCCCCAGCATTTT; CDR3aa: CASSPMAARNQPQHF
len: 15; j_gene: TRBJ1-5; d_gene: NA; abundance: NA; v_gene: TRBV19; CDR3nt: TGTGCCAGTAGTATAGGTGGGCCGAGCAATCAGCCCCAGCATTTT; CDR3aa: CASSIGGPSNQPQHF
len: 15; j_gene: TRBJ2-3; d_gene: NA; abundance: NA; v_gene: TRBV7-6; CDR3nt: TGTGCCAGCAGCTTACTAATTGCTAGCACAGATACGCAGTATTTT; CDR3aa: CASSLLIASTDTQYF
len: 13; j_gene: TRBJ2-2; d_gene: TRBD2; abundance: NA; v_gene: TRBV20-1; CDR3nt: TGCAGTGCTAGTAGCGGGAGGGCCGGGGAGCTGTTTTTT; CDR3aa: CSASSGRAGELFF